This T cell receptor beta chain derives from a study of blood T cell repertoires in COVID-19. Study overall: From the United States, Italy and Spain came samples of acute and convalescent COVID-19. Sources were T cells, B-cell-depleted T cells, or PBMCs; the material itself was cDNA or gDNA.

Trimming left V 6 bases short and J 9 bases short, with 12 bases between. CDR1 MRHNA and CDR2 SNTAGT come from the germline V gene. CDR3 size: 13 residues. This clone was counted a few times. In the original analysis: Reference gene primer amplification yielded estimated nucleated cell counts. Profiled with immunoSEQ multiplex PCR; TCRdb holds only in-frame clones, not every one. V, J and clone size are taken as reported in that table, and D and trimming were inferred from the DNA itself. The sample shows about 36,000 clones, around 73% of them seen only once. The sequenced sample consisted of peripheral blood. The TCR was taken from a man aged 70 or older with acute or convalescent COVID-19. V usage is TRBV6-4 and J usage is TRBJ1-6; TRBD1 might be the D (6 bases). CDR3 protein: CASRDSLTSPLHF. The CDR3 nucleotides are TGTGCCAGCAGGGACAGCCTTACTTCACCCCTCCACTTT.